This T cell receptor beta chain stems from a study of identifying expanded T cells in peripheral blood. General study results and limits: Variance in clone template counts between roughly 2-week samples significantly increased with total template count across all healthy donors. Technical replicates showed around 1.2 changed clones; two weeks roughly 15; four weeks 19.

Points on this clone: What it binds is unknown.

There are 14 residues in the CDR3. V dropped 2 bases and J dropped 5; count of bases not matched to a gene: 7. Per germline, CDR1 SGHRS and CDR2 YFSETQ. During the collection period, no donor immune events like infections were recorded. The data were produced by immunoSEQ multiplex PCR, yet TCRdb's version contains in-frame clones alone and is incomplete. The table includes about 82,000 clones, 70% to 90% detected once. This TCR came from a person between 18 and 70 years old in good health. Sequencing input: blood. This chain uses TRBV5-1 with TRBJ2-7, with 7 positions matching TRBD1. The CDR3 loop is CASSFGTGVDEQYF. Written as DNA, the CDR3 is TGCGCCAGCAGCTTCGGAACAGGGGTGGACGAGCAGTACTTC.